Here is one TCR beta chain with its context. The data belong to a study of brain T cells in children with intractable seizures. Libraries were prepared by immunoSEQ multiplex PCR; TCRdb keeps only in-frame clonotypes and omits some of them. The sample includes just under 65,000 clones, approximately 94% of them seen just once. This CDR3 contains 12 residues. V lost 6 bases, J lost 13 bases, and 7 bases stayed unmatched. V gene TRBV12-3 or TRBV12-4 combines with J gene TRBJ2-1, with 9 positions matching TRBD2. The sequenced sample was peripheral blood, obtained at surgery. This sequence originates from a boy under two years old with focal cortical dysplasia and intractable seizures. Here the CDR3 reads CASRASGKIQFF. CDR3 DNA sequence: TGTGCCAGCAGGGCTAGCGGGAAGATCCAGTTCTTC.